These 27 T cell receptor beta chains share one sample of origin, sequenced in a study of blood T cell repertoires in COVID-19. Repertoires were generated with immunoSEQ multiplex PCR, while TCRdb's copy carries only in-frame clones and drops some. The table records tens of thousands of clones, about four fifths of them present only once. Sample: peripheral blood. Receptors originate from a man aged 50-59 years with acute or convalescent COVID-19.

The sample holds one count of this clone. The chain couples TRBV30 to TRBJ2-5, with D unresolved. Germline CDR1 GTSNPN, CDR2 SVGIG (reference sequence). V lost 2 bases and J lost 0, with 7 bases in between. This CDR3 has 13 amino acids. As DNA, the CDR3 is TGTGCCTGGAGTATGCGGAACCAAGAGACCCAGTACTTC. Protein: CAWSMRNQETQYF. Full variable domain (missing parts from reference TRBV30 and TRBJ2-5): SQTIHQWPATLVQPVGSPLSLECTVEGTSNPNLYWYRQAAGRGLQLLFYSVGIGQISSEVPQNLSASRPQDRQFILSSKKLLLSDSGFYLCAWSMRNQETQYFGPGTRLLVL.

CDR3 amino acids: CASSLGQLATPGETQYF. CDR3 DNA sequence: TGTGCCAGCAGCCTCGGGCAACTAGCGACACCCGGAGAGACCCAGTACTTC. The V call is TRBV3-1 (or the pseudogene TRBV3-2), the J call TRBJ2-5, with TRBD2 matching over 7 bases. Germline CDR1 LGHDT, CDR2 YNNKEL (reference sequence). The CDR3 runs to 17 residues. The trim removed 4 bases at V and 4 bases at J, leaving 15 bases unmatched.

The rearrangement joins TRBV9 to TRBJ2-5; 8 nucleotides agree with TRBD2. CDR1 is SGDLS, CDR2 YYNGEE, per germline. The CDR3 loop spans 15 amino acids. J was trimmed by 1 base and V by 6 bases; bases with no gene match: 8. The DNA for the CDR3 is TGTGCCAGCACGGAGGGTCTAGCGGGCCAAGAGACCCAGTACTTC. Its protein is CASTEGLAGQETQYF.

The J gene is TRBJ2-1, the V gene TRBV9; TRBD2 might be the D (6 bases). The CDR3 is made up of 16 amino acids. Trimming took 3 bases from V and 9 from J, leaving 22 bases between them. Per the germline V gene, CDR1 is SGDLS and CDR2 is YYNGEE. Here the CDR3 DNA reads TGTGCCAGCAGCGAGCAGGGAGTGGGGGGATTCGGTGAGCAGTTCTTC. It encodes CASSEQGVGGFGEQFF.

The chain combines TRBV7-2 with TRBJ2-3, with a weak D call TRBD1 (6 bases). Trimming stripped 3 bases from V and 2 bases from J, with 18 bases between. Per germline, CDR1 SGHTA and CDR2 FQGNSA. The CDR3 spans 17 residues. This CDR3 reads CASSFRQGGSPTDTQYF. CDR3 bases: TGTGCCAGCAGCTTTCGGCAAGGGGGAAGCCCCACAGATACGCAGTATTTT. The variable domain in full, completed from reference TRBV7-2 and TRBJ2-3, reads GAGVSQSPSNKVTEKGKDVELRCDPISGHTALYWYRQSLGQGLEFLIYFQGNSAPDKSGLPSDRFSAERTGGSVSTLTIQRTQQEDSAVYLCASSFRQGGSPTDTQYFGPGTRLTVL.

A note on this clone: The junction differs from germline at one of its ends, possibly a read error. The chain has TRBV10-2 and TRBJ2-5; maybe TRBD1 (5 bases). This CDR3 comprises 12 residues. Germline CDR1 WSHSY, CDR2 SAAADI. The CDR3 loop reads CASTAGSGPGNF. The DNA for the CDR3 is TGCGCCAGCACCGCAGGTTCAGGTCCAGGGAACTTC.

The gene calls are TRBV11-2 and TRBJ1-4; D is ambiguous. The CDR3 consists of 14 residues. Trimming stripped 5 bases from V and 8 bases from J, with 15 bases between. Germline CDR1 and CDR2: SGHAT and FQNNGV. The CDR3 sequence is CASSRRNGWEKLFF. For the CDR3, the DNA is TGTGCCAGCAGCCGCAGGAACGGATGGGAAAAACTGTTTTTT.

This rearrangement joins TRBV14 to TRBJ1-2; D is unresolved. The CDR3 consists of 13 residues. Germline assignment: CDR1 SGHDN and CDR2 FVKESK. Trimming took off 0 bases at V and 7 bases at J, with 9 bases between the two ends. The CDR3 DNA is TGTGCCAGCAGCCAAGACTTACTGTTTGGCTACACCTTC. Its protein is CASSQDLLFGYTF.

This clone was counted a few times. The rearrangement links TRBV27 to TRBJ1-2, with D unclear. Trimming cost V 6 bases and J 5 bases, with 13 bases left between them. This CDR3 spans 13 amino acids. Germline CDR1 is MNHEY and CDR2 is SMNVEV (reference sequence). CDR3 region: CASSYRSDYGYTF. DNA for the CDR3: TGTGCCAGCAGCTACCGATCCGATTATGGCTACACCTTC.

The chain carries TRBV27 and TRBJ1-2, with D maybe TRBD1 (6 bases). From germline, CDR1 is MNHEY and CDR2 SMNVEV (reference sequence). V was clipped by 5 bases and J by 5 bases, with 27 bases between them. There are 18 residues in the CDR3. This CDR3 is CASSLDHQGMRLGYGYTF. DNA of the CDR3: TGTGCCAGCAGTCTGGACCACCAGGGGATGCGATTAGGATATGGCTACACCTTC.

The chain couples TRBV19 to TRBJ1-5; D may be TRBD1 (5 bases). The CDR3 length is 16 residues. The germline CDR1 and CDR2 sequences are LNHDA and SQIVND (reference sequence). Trimming shortened V by 5 bases and J by 2 bases, and 16 bases separated the two germline ends. The CDR3 reads CASSSARDGGNQPQHF. CDR3 in DNA: TGTGCCAGTAGTTCCGCCAGGGATGGTGGCAATCAGCCCCAGCATTTT.

CDR3 sequence (DNA): TGTGCCAGCAGCCTGGGGGCATATAGCAATCAGCCCCAGCATTTT. This encodes CASSLGAYSNQPQHF. V and J are TRBV5-6 and TRBJ1-5; D perhaps matches TRBD1 (6 bases). V shed 4 bases and J shed 0 bases, with 11 bases lying between them. The CDR3 has 15 residues. Per germline, CDR1 SGHDT and CDR2 YYEEEE.

This clone was observed once. V is TRBV24-1 and J is TRBJ2-5, with D hard to call. The CDR3 length is 13 residues. Germline V gene data show CDR1 as KGHDR and CDR2 as SFDVKD. The ends were cut back, 5 bases at V and 1 base at J, with 7 bases in the middle. CDR3 amino acids: CATSVSGQETQYF. In DNA, the CDR3 is TGTGCCACCAGTGTTTCGGGCCAAGAGACCCAGTACTTC.

The chain is built from TRBV19 and TRBJ1-1; 7 bases agree with TRBD1. This CDR3 region has 12 residues. Germline assignment: CDR1 LNHDA and CDR2 SQIVND (reference sequence). The trim removed 4 bases at V and 5 bases at J, leaving 1 base unmatched. CDR3 region: CASSNRGTEAFF. DNA for the CDR3: TGTGCCAGTAGTAACAGGGGAACTGAAGCTTTCTTT.

CDR3 amino acids: CASSLALGTSGQDTQYF. The CDR3 DNA sequence: TGCGCCAGCAGCTTGGCCCTCGGGACTAGCGGTCAAGATACGCAGTATTTT. This chain connects TRBV5-1 to TRBJ2-3; 11 nucleotides align to TRBD2. CDR3 length equals 17 residues. The V and J ends lost 0 bases and 5 bases, in that order; junction bases with no gene match: 8. The germline V gene has CDR1 SGHRS and CDR2 YFSETQ.

The chain recombines TRBV5-1 with TRBJ2-1; no definite D call. The CDR3 loop spans 15 amino acids. V gave up 0 bases and J gave up 0 bases, with 7 bases separating them. Germline values: CDR1 SGHRS, CDR2 YFSETQ. This CDR3 is CASSLAPSSYNEQFF. For the CDR3, the DNA is TGCGCCAGCAGCTTGGCTCCGAGCTCCTACAATGAGCAGTTCTTC.

This chain links TRBV7-9 with TRBJ1-2, with 9 nucleotides matching TRBD1. The CDR3 spans 14 residues. With 5 bases clipped from V and 4 bases from J, the junction kept 5 bases outside the gene matches. The germline V gene has CDR1 SEHNR and CDR2 FQNEAQ (reference sequence). Here the CDR3 DNA reads TGTGCCAGCAGCAACCGGGACAGGGTCTATGGCTACACCTTC. Protein product: CASSNRDRVYGYTF.

The chain employs TRBV18 and TRBJ2-3, with a tentative D call TRBD2 (5 bases). The germline V and J ends were trimmed by 2 bases and 2 bases, with 8 bases remaining between them. This CDR3 is 14 amino acids long. Germline loops: CDR1 KGHSH, CDR2 LQKENI. The CDR3: CASSPEGYTDTQYF. In nucleotides, the CDR3 is TGTGCCAGCTCACCAGAGGGATACACAGATACGCAGTATTTT.

The chain combines TRBV4-2 with TRBJ2-5, with 9 bases aligning to TRBD1. The end of the DNA is better explained by TRBJ2-7, so the J call may be wrong. Looked up from germline, CDR1 is LGHNA and CDR2 is YNFKEQ. The CDR3 extends over 16 amino acids. Written as DNA, the CDR3 is TGTGCCAGCAGCCAAGGAGGGACAGGGAGCTCCTACGAGCAGTACTTC. Protein product: CASSQGGTGSSYEQYF.

This chain connects TRBV5-4 to TRBJ2-5, with 7 bases identical to TRBD1. Germline V gene lookup returns CDR1 SGHNT and CDR2 YYREEE (reference sequence). Trimming removed 4 bases from V and 4 bases from J; junction bases left unmatched: 7. The CDR3 is 14 residues long. CDR3 region: CASSPRQGIETQYF. CDR3 DNA sequence: TGTGCCAGCAGCCCGAGACAGGGAATAGAGACCCAGTACTTC.

V gene TRBV29-1 combines with J gene TRBJ1-2; the match to TRBD1 covers 8 bases. Germline V gene lookup returns CDR1 SQVTM and CDR2 ANQGSEA. V was pared by 6 bases and J by 3 bases, with 12 bases of the junction left unmatched. There are 15 residues in the CDR3. The CDR3 coding sequence is TGCAGCGTGGCCCGAAGCGGACAGGGCCACTATGGCTACACCTTC. This sequence encodes CSVARSGQGHYGYTF. The complete variable domain, with remaining parts taken from reference TRBV29-1 and TRBJ1-2, reads SAVISQKPSRDICQRGTSLTIQCQVDSQVTMMFWYRQQPGQSLTLIATANQGSEATYESGFVIDKFPISRPNLTFSTLTVSNMSPEDSSIYLCSVARSGQGHYGYTFGSGTRLTVV.

V usage is TRBV7-2 and J usage is TRBJ2-2; D gene uncertain. Germline V gives CDR1 SGHTA, CDR2 FQGNSA. The CDR3 has 13 amino acids. The V gene lost 5 bases and the J gene lost 2 bases, with 6 bases spanning the gap. CDR3 amino acids: CASSRINTGELFF. CDR3 coding DNA: TGTGCCAGCAGCCGTATTAACACCGGGGAGCTGTTTTTT.

The chain is built from TRBV7-8 and TRBJ2-7, with 9 bases identical to TRBD2. The length of the CDR3 is 16 residues. Germline values: CDR1 SGHVS, CDR2 FQNEAQ. With 4 bases clipped from V and 2 bases from J, the junction kept 9 bases outside the gene matches. CDR3 residues: CASSSPASGNPYEQYF. The CDR3 DNA reads as TGTGCCAGCAGCTCCCCAGCTAGCGGGAATCCCTACGAGCAGTACTTC.

CDR3 sequence: CASSQEGAGRYNEQFF. CDR3 DNA sequence: TGTGCCAGCAGCCAAGAAGGAGCGGGCCGCTACAATGAGCAGTTCTTC. The chain couples TRBV3-1 (or the pseudogene TRBV3-2) to TRBJ2-1; TRBD2 is a possible D gene (6 bases). Trimming removed 0 bases from V and 3 bases from J, with 12 bases in between. CDR1 and CDR2 from the germline V gene are LGHDT and YNNKEL (reference sequence). The CDR3 is 16 residues long.

The chain recombines TRBV3-1 (or the pseudogene TRBV3-2) with TRBJ2-2, with 9 bases lining up with TRBD2. Germline V gene data show CDR1 as LGHDT and CDR2 as YNNKEL (reference sequence). Unmatched junction bases numbered 9, after V lost 5 bases and J lost 5 bases. CDR3 length: 16 amino acids. Here the CDR3 reads CASSYHSGSPTGELFF. As DNA, the CDR3 is TGTGCCAGCAGCTATCATAGCGGGAGTCCTACCGGGGAGCTGTTTTTT.

The chain carries TRBV6-2 or TRBV6-3 and TRBJ1-5; possibly TRBD1 for D (5 bases). This CDR3 region has 17 residues. In germline, CDR1 is MNHEY, CDR2 SVGEGT. V shed 0 bases and J shed 5 bases, with 17 bases lying between them. CDR3 protein: CASSYSEQARLYQPQHF. The DNA of the CDR3 is TGTGCCAGCAGTTACTCGGAACAGGCGAGACTTTATCAGCCCCAGCATTTT.

In this sample, this clone turned up a few times. This rearrangement joins TRBV6-1 to TRBJ2-4; 9 positions match TRBD1. The CDR3 runs 14 residues. V lost 1 base and J lost 9; bases outside the gene matches: 4. Germline values: CDR1 MNHNS, CDR2 SASEGT. The CDR3 region has the DNA TGTGCCAGCAGTGAAGAGGACAGGGGTCTCATTCAGTACTTC. As protein: CASSEEDRGLIQYF.